These 9 T cell receptor beta chains share one sample of origin, sequenced in a study of OX40 agonist ivuxolimab in advanced cancers. Libraries were built with the immunoSEQ multiplex PCR assay. The source is immuneACCESS, and TCRdb retained only in-frame sequences with V and J called. Part of the clones is not carried over; for the studies checked, unresolved V genes explain less than half of this, and the remainder is unexplained. This sample gives 98,000 or so clones in total; approximately 94% of them show up just once. The leading ten clones occupy around 0.17% of the sample. This sample comprised CD4+ or CD8+ T cells sorted from blood, obtained in a trial of the OX40 agonist ivuxolimab. These receptors all come from an adult with an advanced solid tumor such as melanoma, head and neck, liver or kidney cancer.

The chain uses TRBV7-3 and TRBJ2-1, with TRBD2 identical over 7 bases. Per germline, CDR1 SGHTA and CDR2 FQGTGA. Germline trimming cut 1 base from V and 2 bases from J; bases unmatched to any gene: 5. CDR3 length equals 16 residues. CDR3 sequence reads: CASSLNSGPTYNEQFF. Here the CDR3 DNA reads TGTGCCAGCAGCTTAAATAGCGGGCCCACCTACAATGAGCAGTTCTTC.

V gene TRBV6-5 combines with J gene TRBJ1-5; D gene uncertain. Trimming stripped 4 bases from V and 4 bases from J, with 11 bases between. The CDR3 extends over 14 amino acids. The germline CDR1 and CDR2 sequences are MNHEY and SVGAGI. The CDR3 here is CASSSSYGNQPQHF. CDR3 coding DNA: TGTGCCAGCAGTTCTTCATATGGAAATCAGCCCCAGCATTTT.

The J gene is TRBJ2-7, the V gene TRBV27; tentative D call: TRBD1 (6 bases). The germline V gene has CDR1 MNHEY and CDR2 SMNVEV (reference sequence). This CDR3 spans 14 amino acids. The V end was cut by 8 bases, the J end by 2 bases, with 16 bases between. The CDR3 is CASRLLTGTYEQYF. In DNA form, the CDR3 reads TGTGCCAGCCGATTACTCACAGGGACCTACGAGCAGTACTTC.

The DNA for the CDR3 is TGTGCCAGCAGCTTGGGGCCGGGTGGGGCCAAAAACATTCAGTACTTC. It codes for CASSLGPGGAKNIQYF. The J gene is TRBJ2-4, the V gene TRBV5-4; D is ambiguous. The CDR3 extends over 16 amino acids. The V end was cut by 0 bases, the J end by 1 base, with 11 bases between. Germline V lookup: CDR1 SGHNT, CDR2 YYREEE (reference sequence).

This chain joins TRBV10-1 and TRBJ1-5; D is unclear. The ends were cut back, 4 bases at V and 2 bases at J, with 3 bases in the middle. This CDR3 contains 12 residues. CDR1 is WNHNN and CDR2 is SYGVQD in the germline V gene (reference sequence). CDR3 nucleotides: TGCGCCAGCAGTGTTGGCAATCAGCCCCAGCATTTT. Encoded protein: CASSVGNQPQHF.

This chain links TRBV5-4 with TRBJ2-1, with TRBD2 identical over 13 bases. The CDR3 covers 14 residues. Per germline, CDR1 SGHNT and CDR2 YYREEE (reference sequence). Trimming removed 7 bases from V and 10 bases from J; junction bases left unmatched: 8. As DNA, the CDR3 is TGTGCCAGCGGTCCGTCGGGACTAGCGGGAGAGCAGTTCTTC. This translates into CASGPSGLAGEQFF.

This clone has a single count. The chain carries TRBV5-6 and TRBJ2-7; D gene ambiguous. Trimming took 0 bases from V and 4 from J, leaving 17 bases between them. The CDR3 has 16 residues. CDR1 and CDR2 from the germline V gene are SGHDT and YYEEEE. The CDR3 sequence is CASSLGRRINFYEQYF. CDR3 DNA sequence: TGTGCCAGCAGCTTGGGCAGGAGAATTAATTTTTACGAGCAGTACTTC.

The V and J genes are TRBV20-1 and TRBJ1-2; D gene ambiguous. This CDR3 contains 10 residues. Germline V gene lookup returns CDR1 DFQATT and CDR2 SNEGSKA (reference sequence). V lost 6 bases to trimming and J lost 7 bases, with 9 bases between them. This CDR3 is CSASASGYTF. DNA of the CDR3: TGCAGTGCCTCAGCGAGTGGCTACACCTTC.

The chain uses TRBV6-6 and TRBJ1-1, with D uncertain. V lost 6 bases to trimming and J lost 2 bases, with 10 bases between them. CDR1 is MNHNY and CDR2 is SVGAGI in the germline V gene (reference sequence). This CDR3 region has 13 residues. This chain's CDR3 is CASSPGFNTEAFF. CDR3 sequence (DNA): TGTGCCAGCAGCCCCGGGTTTAACACTGAAGCTTTCTTT.